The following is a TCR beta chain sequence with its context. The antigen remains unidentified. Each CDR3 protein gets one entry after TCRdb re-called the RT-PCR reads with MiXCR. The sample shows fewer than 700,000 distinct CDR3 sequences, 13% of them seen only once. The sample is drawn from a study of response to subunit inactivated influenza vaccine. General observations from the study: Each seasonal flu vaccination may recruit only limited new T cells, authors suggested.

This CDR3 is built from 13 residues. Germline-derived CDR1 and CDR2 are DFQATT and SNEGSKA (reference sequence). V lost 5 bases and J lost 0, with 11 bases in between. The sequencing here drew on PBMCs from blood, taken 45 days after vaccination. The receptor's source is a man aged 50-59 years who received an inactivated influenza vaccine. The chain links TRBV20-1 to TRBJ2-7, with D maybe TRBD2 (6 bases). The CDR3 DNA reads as TGCAGTGCTTGGGCGGGGAGCTCCTACGAGCAGTACTTC. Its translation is CSAWAGSSYEQYF.